This T cell receptor (beta chain) appears in the sequencing data of a study of blood T cell repertoires in COVID-19. V lost 1 base to trimming and J lost 4 bases, with 9 bases between them. Germline loops: CDR1 SGDLS, CDR2 YYNGEE. The CDR3 loop spans 15 amino acids. Libraries were prepared by immunoSEQ multiplex PCR; TCRdb keeps only in-frame clonotypes and omits some of them. The sample shows 30,000 to 45,000 clones, 65% to 80% of them seen only once. The chain is built from TRBV9 and TRBJ1-6; D unresolved. Sequencing was done on a sample of peripheral blood. The receptor was derived from a man between 60 and 75 years old with active COVID-19. Written as DNA, the CDR3 is TGTGCCAGCAGCGTATTTTCAGGTTATAATTCACCCCTCCACTTT. This encodes CASSVFSGYNSPLHF.